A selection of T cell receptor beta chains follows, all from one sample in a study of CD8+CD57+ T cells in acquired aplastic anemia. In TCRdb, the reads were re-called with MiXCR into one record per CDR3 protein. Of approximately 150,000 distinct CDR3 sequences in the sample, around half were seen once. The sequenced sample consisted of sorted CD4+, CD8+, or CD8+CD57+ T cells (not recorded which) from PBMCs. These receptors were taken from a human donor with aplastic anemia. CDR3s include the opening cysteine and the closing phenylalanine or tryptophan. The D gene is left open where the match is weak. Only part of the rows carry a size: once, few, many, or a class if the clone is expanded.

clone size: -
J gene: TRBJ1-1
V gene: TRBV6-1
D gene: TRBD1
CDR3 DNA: TGTGCCAGCCTTCCCCCCGGACAGGGTAACACTGAAGCTTTCTTT
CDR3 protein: CASLPPGQGNTEAFF

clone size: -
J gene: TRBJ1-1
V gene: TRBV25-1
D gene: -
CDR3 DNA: TGTGCCAGCAGTGGGGGTTCGGGGACTGAAGCTTTCTTT
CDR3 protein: CASSGGSGTEAFF

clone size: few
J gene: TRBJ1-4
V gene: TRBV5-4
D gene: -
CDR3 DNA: TGTGCCAGCAGCTTGGACCGGGACACCTTTTTAACTAGTGAAAAACTGTTTTTT
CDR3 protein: CASSLDRDTFLTSEKLFF

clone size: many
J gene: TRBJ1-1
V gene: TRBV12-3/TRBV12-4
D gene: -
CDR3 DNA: TGTGCCAGCAGTTTAGGTATAGGCACTGAAGCTTTCTTT
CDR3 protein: CASSLGIGTEAFF

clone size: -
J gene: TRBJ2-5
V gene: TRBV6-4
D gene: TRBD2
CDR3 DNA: TGTGCCACGCGGACTAGCGTGGGCCGGGGAGAGACCCAGTACTTC
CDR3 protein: CATRTSVGRGETQYF

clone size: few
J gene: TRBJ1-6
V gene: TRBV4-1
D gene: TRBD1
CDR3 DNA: TGCGCCAGCAGCCAAGATAGGAGGGGACAGGGCGACTATAATTCACCCCTCCACTTT
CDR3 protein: CASSQDRRGQGDYNSPLHF

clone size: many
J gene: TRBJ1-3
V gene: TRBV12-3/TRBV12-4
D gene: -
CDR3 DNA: TGTGCCAGCAGCCTGGGACCGGGGAACACCATATATTTT
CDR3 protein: CASSLGPGNTIYF

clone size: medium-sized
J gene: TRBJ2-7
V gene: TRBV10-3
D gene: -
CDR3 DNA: TGTGCCATCAGTGAAGACAGCTACGAGCAGTACTTC
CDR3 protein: CAISEDSYEQYF

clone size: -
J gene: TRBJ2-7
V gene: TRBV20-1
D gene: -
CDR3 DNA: TGCAGTGCCGGAGGACAGAACCACGGACACTACGAGCAGTACTTC
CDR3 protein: CSAGGQNHGHYEQYF

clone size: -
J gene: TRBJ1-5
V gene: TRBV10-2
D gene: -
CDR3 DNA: TGCGCCAGCAGTGAGAGGGGTAATATTCAGCCCCAGCATTTT
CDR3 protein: CASSERGNIQPQHF

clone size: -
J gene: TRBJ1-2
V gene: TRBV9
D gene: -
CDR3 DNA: TGTGCCAGCAGCCCCAGGTTGTACACCTTC
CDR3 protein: CASSPRLYTF

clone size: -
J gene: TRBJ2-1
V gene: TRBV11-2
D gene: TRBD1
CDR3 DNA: TGTGCCAGCAGCTCCCTTGACAGGGTAGGTGAGCAGTTCTTC
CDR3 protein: CASSSLDRVGEQFF

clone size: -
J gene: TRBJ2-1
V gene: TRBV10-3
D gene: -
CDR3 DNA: TGTGCCATCAGAGGGGACAATGAGCAGTTCTTC
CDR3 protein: CAIRGDNEQFF

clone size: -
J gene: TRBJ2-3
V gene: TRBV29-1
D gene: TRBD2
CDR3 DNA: TGCAGCGCCCGGGGGGAAGATACGCAGTATTTT
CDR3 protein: CSARGEDTQYF

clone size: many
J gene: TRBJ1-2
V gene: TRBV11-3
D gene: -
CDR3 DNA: TGTGCCAGCAGTGAAATGGGGTTTAATAACTATGGCTACACCTTC
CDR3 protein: CASSEMGFNNYGYTF

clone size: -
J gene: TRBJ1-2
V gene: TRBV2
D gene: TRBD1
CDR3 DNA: TGTGCCAGCAGGAAGGGACAGGGGAATGGCTACACCTTC
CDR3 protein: CASRKGQGNGYTF

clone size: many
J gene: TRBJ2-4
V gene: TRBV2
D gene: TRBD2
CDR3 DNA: TGTGCCAGCAGTGGGGGGGGGAGCATTCAGTACTTC
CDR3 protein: CASSGGGSIQYF

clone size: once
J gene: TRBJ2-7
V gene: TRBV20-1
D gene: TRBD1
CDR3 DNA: TGCAGTGCTATCCCGGGACAGGGGAGTAGGGAGCAGTACTTC
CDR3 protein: CSAIPGQGSREQYF

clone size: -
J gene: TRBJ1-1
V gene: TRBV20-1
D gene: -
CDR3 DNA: TGCAGTGCGACCTTTGTCGGGATCACCGCCACTGAAGCTTTCTTT
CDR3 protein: CSATFVGITATEAFF

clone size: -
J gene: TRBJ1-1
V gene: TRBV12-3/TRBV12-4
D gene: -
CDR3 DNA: TGTGCCAGCAGTTTAGGGGCAGGGGTTAACACTGAAGCTTTCTTT
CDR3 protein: CASSLGAGVNTEAFF

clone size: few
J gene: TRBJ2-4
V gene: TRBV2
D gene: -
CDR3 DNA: TGTGCCAGCAGTGAATATGGGTGGGGAAACATTCAGTACTTC
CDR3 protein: CASSEYGWGNIQYF

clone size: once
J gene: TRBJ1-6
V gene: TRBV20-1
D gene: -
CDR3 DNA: TGCAGTGCCAGCAGTTTAACAGGGAGTTCACCCCTCCACTTT
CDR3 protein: CSASSLTGSSPLHF

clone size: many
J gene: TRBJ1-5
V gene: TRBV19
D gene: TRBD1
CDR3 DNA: TGTGCCAGTAGTATAAGTGGTATTAGAGGACAGGGGAATCAGCCCCAGCATTTT
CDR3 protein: CASSISGIRGQGNQPQHF

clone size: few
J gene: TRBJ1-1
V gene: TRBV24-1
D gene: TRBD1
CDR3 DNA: TGTGCCACCAGTGATTTGAAAGGACAGGGGAGGACTGAAGCTTTCTTT
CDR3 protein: CATSDLKGQGRTEAFF

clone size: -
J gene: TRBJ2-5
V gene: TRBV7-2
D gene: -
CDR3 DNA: TGTGCCAGCAGCCCAGGGTACCTTCAAGAGACCCAGTACTTC
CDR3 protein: CASSPGYLQETQYF

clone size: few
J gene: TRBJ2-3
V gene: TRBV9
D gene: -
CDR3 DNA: TGTGCCAGCAGCGTAGACGAGAATACGCAGTATTTT
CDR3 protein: CASSVDENTQYF

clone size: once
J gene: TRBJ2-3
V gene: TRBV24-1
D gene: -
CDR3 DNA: TGTGCCACCAGTGAGGTAGACAGATCAGATACGCATTATTTT
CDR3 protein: CATSEVDRSDTHYF

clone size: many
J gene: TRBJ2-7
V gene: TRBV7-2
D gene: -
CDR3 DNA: TGTGCCAGCAGCTTAGTCGGTCAGGGGACATACGAGCAGTACTTC
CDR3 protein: CASSLVGQGTYEQYF

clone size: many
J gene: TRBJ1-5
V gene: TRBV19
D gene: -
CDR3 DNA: TGTGCCAGTAGTATCGGTCCGATGACCAATCAGCCCCAGCATTTT
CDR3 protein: CASSIGPMTNQPQHF

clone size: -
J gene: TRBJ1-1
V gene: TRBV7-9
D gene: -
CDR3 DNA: TGTGCCAGCAGCCTGGCTCCGGACGAAACTGAAGCTTTCTTT
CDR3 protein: CASSLAPDETEAFF

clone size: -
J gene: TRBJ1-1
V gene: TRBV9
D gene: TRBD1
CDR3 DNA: TGTGCCAGCAGCGTAGCAGGGAGACAGGGTACTGAAGCTTTCTTT
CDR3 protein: CASSVAGRQGTEAFF

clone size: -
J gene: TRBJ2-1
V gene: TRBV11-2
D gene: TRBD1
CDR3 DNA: TGTGCCAGCAGCCCAGGGGGTATTGCCGCCCTCAATGAGCAGTTCTTC
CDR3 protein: CASSPGGIAALNEQFF

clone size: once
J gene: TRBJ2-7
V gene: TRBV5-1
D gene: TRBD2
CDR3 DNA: TGCGCCAGCAGCTCGGGACTAGCCTACGAGCAGTACTTC
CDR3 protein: CASSSGLAYEQYF

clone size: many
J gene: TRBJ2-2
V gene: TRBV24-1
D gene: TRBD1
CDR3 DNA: TGTGCCACCAGTGACCCAAGGGGGCTTGGCGGGGAGCTGTTTTTT
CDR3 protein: CATSDPRGLGGELFF

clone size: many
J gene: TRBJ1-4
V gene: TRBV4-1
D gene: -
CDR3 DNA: TGCGCCAGCAGCCAAGGTGGAGCAACTAATGAAAAACTGTTTTTT
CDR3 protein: CASSQGGATNEKLFF

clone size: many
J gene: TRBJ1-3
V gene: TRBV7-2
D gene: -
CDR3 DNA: TGTGCCAGCAGCCTAGCCCCCAGCTCTGGAAACACCATATATTTT
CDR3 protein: CASSLAPSSGNTIYF

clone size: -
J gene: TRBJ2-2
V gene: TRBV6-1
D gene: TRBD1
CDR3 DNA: TGTGCCAGCAGGGTCGGGACAGGGCACACCGGGGAGCTGTTTTTT
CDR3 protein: CASRVGTGHTGELFF

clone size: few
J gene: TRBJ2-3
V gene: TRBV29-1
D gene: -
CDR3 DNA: TGCAGCGTTGATCTCAGGGGTGGGACAGATACGCAGTATTTT
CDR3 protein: CSVDLRGGTDTQYF